One and the same sample provided the 8 T cell receptor beta chains below, sequenced in a study of a mutant IDH1 vaccine in newly diagnosed glioma (TCRdb year 2021). The time point label for this specimen denotes: baseline, week 1 (first vaccination visit). The meaning of the sample's treatment or condition label: pre-vaccination baseline after standard-of-care therapy. Library preparation used the immunoSEQ multiplex PCR assay. In TCRdb, the immuneACCESS table is reduced to in-frame sequences with V and J assigned. These tables do not hold every clone; where another copy was compared, an unresolved V gene accounts for under half, and the others remain unexplained. The sample data list around 92,000 clones, and about four fifths of these were observed just once. Clones ranked in the top ten supply 7% to 9% of the sample. Sequencing was performed on PBMCs, taken from a glioma patient treated with radiotherapy, temozolomide or both. These receptors all come from a woman between 50 and 59 years old with glioma.

The chain couples TRBV11-3 to TRBJ2-7; unclear D gene. This CDR3 comprises 11 residues. The ends were cut back, 4 bases at V and 7 bases at J, with 8 bases in the middle. Germline V gene lookup returns CDR1 SGHNT and CDR2 YENEEA. Here the CDR3 DNA reads TGTGCCAGCAGCTCGTCTGGGGAGCAGTACTTC. It translates to CASSSSGEQYF.

This chain joins TRBV5-1 and TRBJ1-1; a possible D gene is TRBD1 (6 bases). V lost 0 bases, J lost 4 bases, and 16 bases lay in between. CDR1 is SGHRS, CDR2 YFSETQ, per germline. The CDR3 contains 16 residues. CDR3 sequence (DNA): TGCGCCAGCAGCTTGGATAGCGCGGGAGGGGGCACTGAAGCTTTCTTT. Amino acid sequence: CASSLDSAGGGTEAFF.

This rearrangement joins TRBV4-2 to TRBJ2-7; no clear D. The V gene lost 4 bases and the J gene lost 0 bases, with 13 bases spanning the gap. The CDR3 is 15 residues long. Germline V lookup: CDR1 LGHNA, CDR2 YNFKEQ. The CDR3 is CASSPSVDPSYEQYF. CDR3 sequence (DNA): TGTGCCAGCAGCCCCTCCGTGGACCCCTCCTACGAGCAGTACTTC.

CDR3 DNA sequence: TGTGCCTGGAGCCGAGACTCTTTCTCTGGAAACACCATATATTTT. Amino acids: CAWSRDSFSGNTIYF. The V call is TRBV30, the J call TRBJ1-3; D remains ambiguous. The length of the CDR3 is 15 residues. From germline, CDR1 is GTSNPN and CDR2 SVGIG (reference sequence). The ends were cut back, 3 bases at V and 0 bases at J, with 12 bases in the middle.

The CDR3, as DNA: TGTGCCAGCAGCCCTACAGGGGGACCCGTCTACGAGCAGTACTTC. Its translation: CASSPTGGPVYEQYF. The chain is built from TRBV6-1 and TRBJ2-7, with 8 bases identical to TRBD1. V dropped 6 bases and J dropped 3; count of bases not matched to a gene: 10. This CDR3 has 15 residues. The V gene's germline CDR1 is MNHNS and CDR2 SASEGT.

The V gene is TRBV5-4, the J gene TRBJ2-2, with 8 bases identical to TRBD1. The CDR3 is 16 residues long. Germline V CDR1 and CDR2: SGHNT, YYREEE (reference sequence). V was clipped by 4 bases and J by 5 bases; unmatched bases: 10. The DNA of the CDR3 is TGTGCCAGCAGCCCTACTACAGGGGGTAAGACCGGGGAGCTGTTTTTT. Translation: CASSPTTGGKTGELFF.

This chain connects TRBV5-1 to TRBJ1-2, with unresolved D. Trimming stripped 3 bases from V and 5 bases from J, with 11 bases between. The CDR3 runs 13 residues. Per germline, CDR1 SGHRS and CDR2 YFSETQ. CDR3 in amino acids: CASSWQAGYGYTF. The CDR3 bases are TGCGCCAGCAGCTGGCAGGCCGGGTATGGCTACACCTTC. Full variable domain (missing parts from reference TRBV5-1 and TRBJ1-2): KAGVTQTPRYLIKTRGQQVTLSCSPISGHRSVSWYQQTPGQGLQFLFEYFSETQRNKGNFPGRFSGRQFSNSRSEMNVSTLELGDSALYLCASSWQAGYGYTFGSGTRLTVV.

This sequence joins TRBV29-1 and TRBJ1-2, with D uncertain. The germline V and J ends were trimmed by 4 bases and 2 bases, with 8 bases remaining between them. Germline-derived CDR1 and CDR2 are SQVTM and ANQGSEA. The CDR3 totals 12 residues. CDR3 in DNA: TGCAGCGTTGCGCGCAGCAACTATGGCTACACCTTC. As protein: CSVARSNYGYTF.